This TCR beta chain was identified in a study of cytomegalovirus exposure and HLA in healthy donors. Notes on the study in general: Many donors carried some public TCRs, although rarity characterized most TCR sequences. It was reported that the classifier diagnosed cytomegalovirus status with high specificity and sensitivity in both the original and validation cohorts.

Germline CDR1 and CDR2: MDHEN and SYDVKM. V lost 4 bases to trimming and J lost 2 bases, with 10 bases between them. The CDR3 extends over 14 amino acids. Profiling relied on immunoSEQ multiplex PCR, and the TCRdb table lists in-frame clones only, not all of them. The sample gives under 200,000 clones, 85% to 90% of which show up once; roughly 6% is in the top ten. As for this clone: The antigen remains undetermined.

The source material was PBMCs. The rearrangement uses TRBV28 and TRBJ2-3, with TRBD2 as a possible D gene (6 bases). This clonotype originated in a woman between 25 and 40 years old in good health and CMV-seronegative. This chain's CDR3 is CASSYGGPTDTQYF. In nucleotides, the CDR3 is TGTGCCAGCAGTTACGGAGGGCCCACAGATACGCAGTATTTT.